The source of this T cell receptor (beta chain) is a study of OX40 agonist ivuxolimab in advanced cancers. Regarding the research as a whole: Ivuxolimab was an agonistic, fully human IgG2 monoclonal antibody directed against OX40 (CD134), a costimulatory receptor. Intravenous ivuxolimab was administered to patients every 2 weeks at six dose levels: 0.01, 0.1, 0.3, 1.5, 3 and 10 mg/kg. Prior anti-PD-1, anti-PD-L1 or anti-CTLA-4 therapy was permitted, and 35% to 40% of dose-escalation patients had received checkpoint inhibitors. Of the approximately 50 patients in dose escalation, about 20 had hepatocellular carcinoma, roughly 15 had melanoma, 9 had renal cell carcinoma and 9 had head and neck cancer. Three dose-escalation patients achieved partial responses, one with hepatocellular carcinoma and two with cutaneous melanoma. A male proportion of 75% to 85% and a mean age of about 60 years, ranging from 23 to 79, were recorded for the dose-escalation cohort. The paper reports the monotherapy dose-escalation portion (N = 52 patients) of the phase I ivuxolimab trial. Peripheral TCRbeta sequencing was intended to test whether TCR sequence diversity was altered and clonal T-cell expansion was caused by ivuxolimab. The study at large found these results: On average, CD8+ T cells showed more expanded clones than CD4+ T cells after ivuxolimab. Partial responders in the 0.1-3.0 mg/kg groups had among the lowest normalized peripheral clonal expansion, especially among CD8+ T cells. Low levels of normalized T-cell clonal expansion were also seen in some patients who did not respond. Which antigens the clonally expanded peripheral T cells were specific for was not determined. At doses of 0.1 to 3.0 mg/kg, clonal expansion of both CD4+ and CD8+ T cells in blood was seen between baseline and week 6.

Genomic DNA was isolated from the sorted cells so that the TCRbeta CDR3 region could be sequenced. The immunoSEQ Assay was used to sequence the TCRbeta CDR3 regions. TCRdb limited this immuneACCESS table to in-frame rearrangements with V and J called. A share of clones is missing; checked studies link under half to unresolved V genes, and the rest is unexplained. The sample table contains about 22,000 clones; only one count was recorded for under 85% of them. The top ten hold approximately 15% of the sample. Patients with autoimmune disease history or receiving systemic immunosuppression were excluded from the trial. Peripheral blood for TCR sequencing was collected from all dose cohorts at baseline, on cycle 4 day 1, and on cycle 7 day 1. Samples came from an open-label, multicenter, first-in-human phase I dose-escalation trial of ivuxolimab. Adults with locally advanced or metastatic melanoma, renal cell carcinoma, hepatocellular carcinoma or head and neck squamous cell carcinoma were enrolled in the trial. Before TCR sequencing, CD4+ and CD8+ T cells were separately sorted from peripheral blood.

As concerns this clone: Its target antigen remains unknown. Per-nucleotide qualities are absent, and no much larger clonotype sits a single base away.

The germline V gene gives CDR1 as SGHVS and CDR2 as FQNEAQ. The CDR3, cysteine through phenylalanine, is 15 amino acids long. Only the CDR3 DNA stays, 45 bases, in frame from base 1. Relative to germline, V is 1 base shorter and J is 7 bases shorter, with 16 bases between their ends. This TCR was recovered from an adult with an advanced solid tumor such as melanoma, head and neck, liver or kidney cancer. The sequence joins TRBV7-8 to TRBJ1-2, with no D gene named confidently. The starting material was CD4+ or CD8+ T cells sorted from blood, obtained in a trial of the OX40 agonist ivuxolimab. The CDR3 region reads CASSLGPQSPSGYTF. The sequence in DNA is TGTGCCAGCAGCTTAGGGCCACAATCGCCCTCTGGCTACACCTTC.